This T cell receptor (beta chain) emerged from a study of blood T cell repertoires in COVID-19. J was trimmed by 0 bases and V by 6 bases; bases with no gene match: 5. Germline CDR1 reads MNHNY; CDR2 reads SVGAGI (reference sequence). The CDR3 covers 15 residues. Original analysis: Using reference gene primer amplification, nucleated cell counts were estimated. The repertoire was sequenced with immunoSEQ multiplex PCR; TCRdb's copy has only in-frame clones and lacks some. That table furnishes V, J and clone size, whereas the DNA furnished D and trimming. The repertoire holds more than 100,000 clones, with about 88% as singletons. This clone has only one observation.

The V gene is TRBV6-6, the J gene TRBJ2-7; TRBD2 matches at 10 bases. This TCR was sampled from a woman of 80 years or more with acute or convalescent COVID-19. Sequenced input: peripheral blood. The CDR3 reads CASRRGLADSYEQYF. The DNA for the CDR3 is TGTGCCAGCAGACGAGGACTAGCGGACTCCTACGAGCAGTACTTC.